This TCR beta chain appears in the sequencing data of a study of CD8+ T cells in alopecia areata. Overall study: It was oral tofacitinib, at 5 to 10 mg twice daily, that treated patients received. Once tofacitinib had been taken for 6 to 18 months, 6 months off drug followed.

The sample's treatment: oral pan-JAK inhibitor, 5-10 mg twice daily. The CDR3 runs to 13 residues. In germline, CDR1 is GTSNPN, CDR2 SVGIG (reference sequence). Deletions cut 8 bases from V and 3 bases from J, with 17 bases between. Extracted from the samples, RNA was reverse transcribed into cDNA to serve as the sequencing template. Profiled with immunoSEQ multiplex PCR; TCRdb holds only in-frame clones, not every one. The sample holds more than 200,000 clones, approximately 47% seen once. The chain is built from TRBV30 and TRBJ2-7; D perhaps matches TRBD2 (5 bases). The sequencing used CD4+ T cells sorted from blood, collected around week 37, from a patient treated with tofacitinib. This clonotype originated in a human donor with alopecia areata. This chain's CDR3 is CARMSGDYYEQYF. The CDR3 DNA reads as TGTGCCCGGATGTCGGGCGACTACTACGAGCAGTACTTC.